The sequence of this TCR beta chain was determined in a study of blood T cell repertoires in COVID-19. Looking at the study overall: In each case, the material was cDNA or gDNA derived from T cells, B-cell-depleted T cells, or PBMCs.

The CDR3 is made up of 15 amino acids. From germline, CDR1 is MGHRA and CDR2 YSYEKL. V shed 2 bases and J shed 8 bases, with 16 bases lying between them. Authors' analysis steps: Estimated nucleated cell counts came from reference gene primer amplification. Using immunoSEQ multiplex PCR, the repertoire was profiled, and TCRdb retains in-frame clones only, with some absent. The V and J calls and clone size are taken from that table; D and trimming were inferred from the DNA. The top ten hold 1.7% of the sample, which has some 390,000 clones, roughly 86% seen once. Participants reported their clinical history, and cohort assignment relied on those reports. In Cohort 3, a recovered donor had either two negative PCRs, clearance, or symptom resolution.

Sequenced: PBMCs or T cells enriched from blood (not recorded which). The sequence was collected from a woman aged 30 to 39 who had recovered from COVID-19. The chain carries TRBV4-1 and TRBJ1-5, with D tentatively TRBD1 (6 bases). The CDR3, as DNA: TGCGCCAGCAGCCAAACAGGGCTGGAAGGTGAGCCCCAGCATTTT. Translated: CASSQTGLEGEPQHF.